Presented here are 24 T cell receptor beta chains from one specimen sequenced in a study of T cells in Graves' hyperthyroidism and ophthalmopathy. TCR beta CDR3 sequences were amplified from RNA transcripts. HTBI primers were used for first-round RT-PCR of the TCR CDR3. MiXCR was run by TCRdb on the multiplex PCR reads, yielding one entry per CDR3 protein. The sample carries 300,000 to 400,000 distinct CDR3 sequences, 14% recorded once. Sequencing was carried out using blood. Source of these receptors: an older woman with Graves' hyperthyroidism.

This clonotype was recorded at least ten times. The V and J genes are TRBV2 and TRBJ2-1; 9 bases match TRBD2. The CDR3 consists of 14 residues. J was trimmed by 5 bases and V by 7 bases; bases with no gene match: 6. CDR1 is SNHLY, CDR2 FYNNEI, per germline. The CDR3, as DNA: TGTGCCAGCAACGTTCTAGCGGGAAACAATGAGCAGTTCTTC. Protein: CASNVLAGNNEQFF.

This clonotype was recorded many times. The chain employs TRBV3-1 and TRBJ2-3; TRBD2 is a possible D gene (5 bases). The V gene lost 1 base and the J gene lost 2 bases, with 7 bases spanning the gap. Germline CDR1 and CDR2: LGHDT and YNNKEL (reference sequence). CDR3 size: 14 residues. CDR3 loop: CASSQAGFTDTQYF. The DNA for the CDR3 is TGTGCCAGCAGCCAAGCGGGATTCACAGATACGCAGTATTTT.

This clonotype was detected many times. V and J are TRBV11-2 and TRBJ2-4, with D perhaps TRBD2 (6 bases). Trimming shortened V by 1 base and J by 8 bases, and 6 bases separated the two germline ends. The CDR3 is 12 residues long. Germline CDR1 is SGHAT and CDR2 is FQNNGV. CDR3 nucleotides: TGTGCCAGCAGCTTAGGGGGGGACATTCAGTACTTC. Amino acid sequence: CASSLGGDIQYF.

Worth noting for this clonotype: A much larger clone differs from this one at a single base, so this may be a read error. V is TRBV10-3 and J is TRBJ2-1; tentatively, D is TRBD1 or TRBD2 (5 bases each). CDR1 ENHRY and CDR2 SYGVKD come from the germline V gene. The CDR3 has 15 residues. The CDR3, as DNA: TGTGGCATCAGTGGTTCCGGGACCACCTACAATGAGCAGTTCTTC. Its translation is CGISGSGTTYNEQFF.

This clonotype was counted many times. V gene TRBV11-1 combines with J gene TRBJ2-5, with D tentatively TRBD2 (5 bases). There are 13 residues in the CDR3. Looked up from germline, CDR1 is SGHAT and CDR2 is FQDESV (reference sequence). V was clipped by 5 bases and J by 7 bases, with 14 bases between them. The CDR3 coding sequence is TGTGCCAGCAGCCCGGACTGGATCTCGACCCAGTACTTC. Encoded protein: CASSPDWISTQYF.

V is TRBV20-1 and J is TRBJ2-3; TRBD2 is a possible D gene (6 bases). The germline gives CDR1 DFQATT, CDR2 SNEGSKA (reference sequence). This CDR3 contains 14 residues. Trimming left V 5 bases short and J 5 bases short, with 17 bases between. CDR3: CSAEREIWGDTQYF. DNA for the CDR3: TGCAGTGCTGAACGGGAGATCTGGGGAGATACGCAGTATTTT.

This clonotype has a single count. A much larger clone lies a single base off, so this may be a read error. The rearrangement uses TRBV4-1 and TRBJ2-1; 13 nucleotides agree with TRBD2. CDR3 length: 18 residues. CDR1 MGHRA and CDR2 YSYEKL come from the germline V gene. Trimming took 8 bases from V and 6 from J; bases not matched to a gene: 16. CDR3 DNA sequence: TGCGCCAGCGGCCCCCCGGGACTAGCGGGAACCTACCCCAATGAGCAGTTCTTC. Translation gives CASGPPGLAGTYPNEQFF.

On this clonotype itself: One base away lies a much larger clone, so this may be a sequencing read error. The chain has TRBV29-1 and TRBJ2-1; D uncertain. This CDR3 comprises 16 residues. Germline-derived CDR1 and CDR2 are SQVTM and ANQGSEA. CDR3 DNA: TGCAGCGTTGAAGATTATCGGCAGAGCCGAGGCAATGAGCAGCTCTTC. This translates into CSVEDYRQSRGNEQLF.

The J gene is TRBJ2-5, the V gene TRBV5-4; D is possibly TRBD1 (5 bases). From germline, CDR1 is SGHNT and CDR2 YYREEE (reference sequence). The CDR3 is made up of 15 amino acids. V shed 4 bases and J shed 7 bases, with 20 bases lying between them. CDR3 sequence: CASSPETALRGTQYF. The DNA of the CDR3 is TGTGCCAGCAGCCCCGAGACAGCCCTAAGAGGGACCCAGTACTTC.

The CDR3 nucleotides read TGTGCCAGCAGTTTAACGGGAGGGCCCACAGATACGCAGTATTTT. Amino acids: CASSLTGGPTDTQYF. The rearrangement links TRBV12-3 or TRBV12-4 to TRBJ2-3; 8 bases are a match to TRBD2. This CDR3 region has 15 residues. V was clipped by 2 bases and J by 2 bases; unmatched bases: 3.

This clonotype occurred many times. The rearrangement links TRBV30 to TRBJ1-1; D gene unclear. Germline CDR1 reads GTSNPN; CDR2 reads SVGIG (reference sequence). The CDR3 spans 12 residues. Trimming left V 4 bases short and J 3 bases short, with 9 bases between. Written as DNA, the CDR3 is TGTGCCTGGAATGGTTACCACACTGAAGCTTTCTTT. Translation gives CAWNGYHTEAFF.

This clonotype showed up many times. V and J are TRBV6-2 or TRBV6-3 and TRBJ2-7; possible D gene TRBD2, 5 bases. Germline V gives CDR1 MNHEY, CDR2 SVGEGT. CDR3 length: 15 amino acids. V shed 0 bases and J shed 3 bases, with 12 bases lying between them. CDR3 in DNA: TGTGCCAGCAGTTACTCCCGAGTCCGGGACTACGAGCAGTACTTC. Its translation: CASSYSRVRDYEQYF.

The rearrangement joins TRBV10-3 to TRBJ1-6, with TRBD1 matching over 10 bases. V was pared by 5 bases and J by 8 bases, with 3 bases of the junction left unmatched. Germline CDR1 ENHRY, CDR2 SYGVKD. The CDR3 spans 14 residues. Written as DNA, the CDR3 is TGTGCCATCAGTCCGGGACAGGGGTATTCACCCCTCCACTTT. This translates into CAISPGQGYSPLHF.

This clonotype has a count of ten or more. J is TRBJ2-1 and V is TRBV24-1, with 9 bases aligning to TRBD2. The CDR3 spans 16 residues. Germline V CDR1 and CDR2: KGHDR, SFDVKD. The J segment lost 7 bases and the V segment lost 8 bases, leaving 14 bases of the junction unmatched. The CDR3 is CATMASGGRAANEQFF. The DNA for the CDR3 is TGTGCCACCATGGCCTCCGGCGGGAGGGCCGCTAATGAGCAGTTCTTC.

This clonotype has at least ten counts. This chain connects TRBV12-3 or TRBV12-4 to TRBJ2-3, with D possibly being TRBD2 (5 bases). This CDR3 is 17 amino acids long. V was shortened by 6 bases and J by 2 bases, with 21 bases between the two germline ends. Here the CDR3 reads CASRPPSVKRTTDTQYF. Here the CDR3 DNA reads TGTGCCAGCAGACCCCCTTCCGTCAAGCGGACCACAGATACGCAGTATTTT.

This clonotype was seen repeatedly, ten times or more. The chain couples TRBV5-1 to TRBJ1-1; a possible D gene is TRBD1 (5 bases). CDR3 size: 19 residues. Germline values: CDR1 SGHRS, CDR2 YFSETQ. Trimming stripped 4 bases from V and 5 bases from J, with 30 bases between. CDR3 amino acids: CASSLPSPRESFMATEAFF. DNA for the CDR3: TGCGCCAGCAGCCTGCCCTCTCCCAGGGAATCCTTTATGGCGACTGAAGCTTTCTTT.

This clonotype has just a few counts. The chain recombines TRBV10-3 with TRBJ2-1; TRBD2 is a possible D gene (6 bases). Germline-derived CDR1 and CDR2 are ENHRY and SYGVKD. The CDR3 consists of 14 residues. V dropped 4 bases and J dropped 3 bases, with 10 bases sitting between them. The CDR3 sequence: CAISVLANYNEQFF. The CDR3 DNA is TGTGCCATCAGTGTACTAGCTAACTACAATGAGCAGTTCTTC.

This clonotype appeared a single time. The chain links TRBV19 to TRBJ2-4; 12 nucleotides match TRBD2. Looked up from germline, CDR1 is LNHDA and CDR2 is SQIVND (reference sequence). The CDR3 loop spans 16 amino acids. The V gene end was trimmed by 5 bases and the J gene end by 1 base; junction bases not matched to a gene: 3. The DNA for the CDR3 is TGTGCCAGTAGTCTGACTAGCGGGGGTGCCAAAAACATTCAGTACTTC. It is translated as CASSLTSGGAKNIQYF.

This clonotype was observed a handful of times. The genes are TRBV5-1 and TRBJ2-5; TRBD2 matches 9 bases. Germline CDR1 and CDR2: SGHRS and YFSETQ. V lost 3 bases, J lost 4 bases, and 7 bases stayed unmatched. CDR3 size: 15 residues. The CDR3: CASSSLAGAGETQYF. The CDR3 DNA follows: TGCGCCAGCAGCTCCTTAGCGGGAGCGGGAGAGACCCAGTACTTC.

As to this clonotype: The junction does not match germline at one end; this may be a read error. V gene TRBV29-1 combines with J gene TRBJ2-7; 7 bases agree with TRBD2. CDR1 is SQVTM and CDR2 is ANQGSEA in the germline V gene. This CDR3 is 13 amino acids long. The chain's CDR3 is CGVRGLSPYEQYF. Here the CDR3 DNA reads TGCGGCGTTCGGGGACTATCCCCCTACGAGCAGTACTTC.

This clonotype appeared many times. This chain uses TRBV20-1 with TRBJ2-7, with TRBD2 as a possible D gene (5 bases). This CDR3 is built from 13 residues. Germline-derived CDR1 and CDR2 are DFQATT and SNEGSKA (reference sequence). V was pared by 8 bases and J by 4 bases, with 18 bases between. CDR3 in DNA: TGCAGTACCAAACCGGAGGAGAGATACGAGCAGTACTTC. Protein product: CSTKPEERYEQYF.

To note about this clonotype: The junction differs from germline at one of its ends, possibly a read error. The chain joins TRBV5-1 to TRBJ1-1; possibly TRBD1 for D (5 bases). Germline assignment: CDR1 SGHRS and CDR2 YFSETQ. The CDR3 loop spans 13 amino acids. CDR3 DNA: TGCGCCAGCCGCTTGGGTGGGGGCACTGAAGCTTTCTTT. It translates to CASRLGGGTEAFF.

This clonotype occurred many times. V gene TRBV7-3 combines with J gene TRBJ2-7; possibly TRBD1 or TRBD2 for D (5 bases each). Trimming took off 2 bases at V and 0 bases at J, with 20 bases between the two ends. The CDR3 spans 18 residues. Germline V CDR1 and CDR2: SGHTA, FQGTGA. The CDR3 region is CASSLGARVAGSSYEQYF. The CDR3 coding sequence is TGTGCCAGCAGCTTAGGCGCGAGGGTAGCAGGGAGCTCCTACGAGCAGTACTTC.

The chain recombines TRBV7-8 with TRBJ2-7; 12 bases are a match to TRBD1. The CDR3 has 15 amino acids. J gave up 5 bases and V 6 bases, and 8 bases lay outside the gene matches. The germline gives CDR1 SGHVS, CDR2 FQNEAQ. The CDR3 region has the DNA TGTGCCAGCAGAGTTACAGGGACAGGGGGCCACGAGCAGTACTTC. This translates into CASRVTGTGGHEQYF.